The 13 T cell receptor beta chains listed next were all sequenced from one sample in a study of T cell responses to AZD1222 COVID-19 vaccine. The repertoire was sequenced with immunoSEQ multiplex PCR; TCRdb's copy has only in-frame clones and lacks some. The sample includes about 82,000 clones, 70% to 90% seen only once; the top ten take over 10%. Sequenced here: peripheral blood, sampled 28 days after the second AZD1222 dose. All receptors come from an adult who received the AZD1222 COVID-19 vaccine.

The chain couples TRBV10-3 to TRBJ2-1, with a tentative D call TRBD1 (6 bases). The V gene lost 4 bases and the J gene lost 5 bases, with 6 bases spanning the gap. Germline V gene lookup returns CDR1 ENHRY and CDR2 SYGVKD. The CDR3 covers 12 residues. The CDR3 sequence: CAISGTDNEQFF. DNA for the CDR3: TGTGCCATCAGTGGGACAGACAATGAGCAGTTCTTC.

The chain links TRBV13 to TRBJ1-6; 7 bases map to TRBD1. The CDR3 is made up of 15 amino acids. The J segment lost 10 bases and the V segment lost 5 bases, leaving 11 bases of the junction unmatched. Germline values: CDR1 PRHDT, CDR2 FYEKMQ (reference sequence). The CDR3 coding sequence is TGTGCCAGCAGCACAACGACAGGGAAAACATCACCCCTCCACTTT. Its translation: CASSTTTGKTSPLHF. Filled out from reference TRBV13 and TRBJ1-6, the complete variable domain reads AAGVIQSPRHLIKEKRETATLKCYPIPRHDTVYWYQQGPGQDPQFLISFYEKMQSDKGSIPDRFSAQQFSDYHSELNMSSLELGDSALYFCASSTTTGKTSPLHFGNGTRLTVT.

The chain joins TRBV30 to TRBJ1-2; D uncertain. Trimming shortened V by 2 bases and J by 5 bases, and 6 bases separated the two germline ends. This CDR3 region has 11 residues. Germline V gene data show CDR1 as GTSNPN and CDR2 as SVGIG (reference sequence). The CDR3 DNA follows: TGTGCCTGGAGTCAGAATTATGGCTACACCTTC. The encoded protein is CAWSQNYGYTF.

The chain is built from TRBV12-5 and TRBJ1-4; 7 nucleotides match TRBD1. V was clipped by 4 bases and J by 3 bases; unmatched bases: 2. The V gene's germline CDR1 is LGHNT and CDR2 FRNRAP. The CDR3 has 14 residues. The chain's CDR3 is CASGSGQPNEKLFF. CDR3 DNA: TGTGCTAGTGGTTCGGGACAGCCTAATGAAAAACTGTTTTTT.

V and J are TRBV7-9 and TRBJ2-5; possibly TRBD2 for D (6 bases). Germline CDR1 reads SEHNR; CDR2 reads FQNEAQ (reference sequence). The CDR3 has 14 amino acids. Between the trimmed V and J ends, which lost 5 bases and 5 bases, there was a span of 15 bases. The CDR3 DNA reads as TGTGCCAGCAGCCCACGGACTACCGGGGAGACCCAGTACTTC. Its protein product is CASSPRTTGETQYF. The variable domain in full, completed from reference TRBV7-9 and TRBJ2-5, reads DTGVSQNPRHKITKRGQNVTFRCDPISEHNRLYWYRQTLGQGPEFLTYFQNEAQLEKSRLLSDRFSAERPKGSFSTLEIQRTEQGDSAMYLCASSPRTTGETQYFGPGTRLLVL.

The chain combines TRBV19 with TRBJ2-2; TRBD2 agrees at 7 bases. After removal of 3 bases from V and 5 bases from J, the junction contained 6 bases not matched to a gene. The CDR3 extends over 15 amino acids. Germline values: CDR1 LNHDA, CDR2 SQIVND (reference sequence). CDR3: CASSIMAGETGELFF. CDR3 in DNA: TGTGCCAGTAGTATTATGGCGGGGGAGACCGGGGAGCTGTTTTTT.

The gene calls are TRBV7-2 and TRBJ2-1, with 11 bases that match TRBD2. CDR1 and CDR2 from the germline V gene are SGHTA and FQGNSA. CDR3 length: 15 residues. The junction had 5 bases not matched to a gene; V was cut back by 6 bases and J by 4 bases. The chain's CDR3 is CASSPGTSGYNEQFF. The CDR3 coding sequence is TGTGCCAGCAGTCCCGGGACTAGCGGTTACAATGAGCAGTTCTTC.

This clone was counted ten times or more. The chain is built from TRBV7-9 and TRBJ2-2, with D maybe TRBD2 (6 bases). CDR3 length: 16 amino acids. V was clipped by 2 bases and J by 5 bases, with 15 bases between them. Per germline, CDR1 SEHNR and CDR2 FQNEAQ (reference sequence). The CDR3 nucleotides read TGTGCCAGCAGCTTAATTCGGGGGTACAATACCGGGGAGCTGTTTTTT. Protein: CASSLIRGYNTGELFF.

DNA for the CDR3: TGCGCCAGCAGCACCCAGGGTGTGGGGGAGACCCAGTACTTC. This translates into CASSTQGVGETQYF. The chain is built from TRBV5-1 and TRBJ2-5; tentative D call: TRBD1 (5 bases). The CDR3 is 14 amino acids. The V end was cut by 4 bases, the J end by 5 bases, with 15 bases between. CDR1 and CDR2 from the germline V gene are SGHRS and YFSETQ.

The chain joins TRBV29-1 to TRBJ1-1; the D is unclear. CDR3 length: 11 amino acids. The germline gives CDR1 SQVTM, CDR2 ANQGSEA. The V and J ends lost 7 bases and 3 bases respectively, with 9 bases between them. The CDR3 DNA follows: TGCAGCGCCCAAAGGGACACTGAAGCTTTCTTT. Protein: CSAQRDTEAFF.

The rearrangement links TRBV19 to TRBJ1-2; TRBD1 might be the D (6 bases). V dropped 5 bases and J dropped 5 bases, with 15 bases sitting between them. In germline, CDR1 is LNHDA, CDR2 SQIVND (reference sequence). This CDR3 region has 14 residues. DNA of the CDR3: TGTGCCAGTAGTTCCTCCTCGACAGGTTATGGCTACACCTTC. Translating it yields CASSSSSTGYGYTF.

This sequence joins TRBV28 and TRBJ2-7; D is possibly TRBD1 (5 bases). This CDR3 comprises 15 residues. V was clipped by 8 bases and J by 3 bases, with 20 bases between them. Germline-derived CDR1 and CDR2 are MDHEN and SYDVKM. CDR3 region: CASGLPDRPNYEQYF. DNA of the CDR3: TGTGCCAGCGGATTGCCTGACAGACCCAACTACGAGCAGTACTTC.

J is TRBJ2-1 and V is TRBV13; 10 bases agree with TRBD2. This CDR3 contains 16 residues. CDR1 is PRHDT, CDR2 FYEKMQ, per germline (reference sequence). V trimming: 5 bases; J trimming: 9 bases; junction bases outside the gene matches: 13. This CDR3 is CASSHPPLAGVSEQFF. CDR3 coding DNA: TGTGCCAGCAGCCATCCCCCGCTAGCGGGGGTAAGTGAGCAGTTCTTC.